This T cell receptor beta chain was retrieved from a study of blood T cell repertoires in COVID-19. Across the study: The origin of the acute and convalescent COVID-19 samples was the United States, Italy and Spain.

V shed 6 bases and J shed 2 bases, with 11 bases lying between them. Germline-derived CDR1 and CDR2 are MNHEY and SVGAGI. The CDR3 consists of 13 residues. Participants' own reports of clinical history determined their cohort assignment. What the recovered Cohort 3 donors had was two negative PCRs, clearance, or symptom resolution. Original handling: Estimates of nucleated cell counts were drawn from the amplification of reference gene primers. The table came from immunoSEQ multiplex PCR; TCRdb's copy has only in-frame clones and leaves some out. Clonal size and the V and J genes are those of that table, whereas D and trimming came from the DNA. The profile covers 320,000 or so clones, with about 89% appearing a single time and about 5% taken by the ten largest.

What was sequenced was PBMCs or T cells enriched from blood (not recorded which). The chain recombines TRBV6-5 with TRBJ2-7, with a possible D match to TRBD1 (5 bases). The clonotype comes from a man between 60 and 75 years old who had recovered from COVID-19. The CDR3 sequence is CASSRTHTYEQYF. CDR3 DNA sequence: TGTGCCAGCAGCCGGACACATACCTACGAGCAGTACTTC.